The sequence of this T cell receptor beta chain was determined in a study of cytotoxic CD8 clonotypes in ibrutinib-treated CLL. Study overall: Of a cohort that held about a dozen relapsed/refractory and around 16 treatment-naive patients, 17 to 18 were IGHV unmutated. When averaged across all of the samples, the counts came to around 260,000 productive templates and about 89,000 productive rearrangements. The study's findings and limits: Lymph node repertoires were not studied, and sampling times were unmatched. Clonality was elevated at ibrutinib response and had returned toward baseline at progression.

As to this clone: Its antigen remains unidentified.

Trimming took off 2 bases at V and 5 bases at J, with 6 bases between the two ends. Germline assignment: CDR1 MDHEN and CDR2 SYDVKM. This CDR3 spans 12 amino acids. The assay was immunoSEQ multiplex PCR, and TCRdb's table has in-frame clones only and misses some. The sample has 110,000 to 150,000 clones, approximately 80% seen once. The TCR originated in a human donor with chronic lymphocytic leukemia. Material: PBMCs, obtained after 12 months of ibrutinib treatment. J is TRBJ1-2 and V is TRBV28; no definite D call. CDR3 residues: CASSLQAYGYTF. Here the CDR3 DNA reads TGTGCCAGCAGTTTACAGGCATATGGCTACACCTTC.